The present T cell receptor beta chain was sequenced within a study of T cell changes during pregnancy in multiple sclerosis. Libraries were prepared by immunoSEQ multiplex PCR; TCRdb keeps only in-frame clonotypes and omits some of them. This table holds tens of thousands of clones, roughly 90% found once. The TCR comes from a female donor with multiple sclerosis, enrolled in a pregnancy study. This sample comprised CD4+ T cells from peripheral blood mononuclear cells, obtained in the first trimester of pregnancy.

The CDR3 here is CASTGLASDTQYF. CDR3 nucleotides: TGTGCCAGCACCGGACTAGCGTCGGATACGCAGTATTTT. The rearrangement joins TRBV27 to TRBJ2-3; the match to TRBD2 covers 9 bases. The length of the CDR3 is 13 residues. The trim removed 7 bases at V and 6 bases at J, leaving 5 bases unmatched. Germline values: CDR1 MNHEY, CDR2 SMNVEV (reference sequence).